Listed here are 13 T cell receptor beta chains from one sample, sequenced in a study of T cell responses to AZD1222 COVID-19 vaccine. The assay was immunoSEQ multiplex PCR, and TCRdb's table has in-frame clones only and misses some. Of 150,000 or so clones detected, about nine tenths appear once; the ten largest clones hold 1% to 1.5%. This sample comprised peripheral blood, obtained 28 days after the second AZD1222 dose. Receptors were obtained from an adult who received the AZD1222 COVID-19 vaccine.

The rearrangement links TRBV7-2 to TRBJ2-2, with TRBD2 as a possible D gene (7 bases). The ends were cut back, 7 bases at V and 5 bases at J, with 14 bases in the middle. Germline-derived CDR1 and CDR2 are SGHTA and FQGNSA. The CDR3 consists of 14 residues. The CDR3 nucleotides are TGTGCCAGCATCCCAAGGGGGGGTACCGGGGAGCTGTTTTTT. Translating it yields CASIPRGGTGELFF.

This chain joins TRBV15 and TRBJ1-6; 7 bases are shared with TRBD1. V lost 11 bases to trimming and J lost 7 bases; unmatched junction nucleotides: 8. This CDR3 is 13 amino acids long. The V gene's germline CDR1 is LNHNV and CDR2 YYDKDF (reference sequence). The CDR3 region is CASGQEGNSPLHF. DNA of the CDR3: TGTGCCTCAGGACAGGAGGGGAATTCACCCCTCCACTTT.

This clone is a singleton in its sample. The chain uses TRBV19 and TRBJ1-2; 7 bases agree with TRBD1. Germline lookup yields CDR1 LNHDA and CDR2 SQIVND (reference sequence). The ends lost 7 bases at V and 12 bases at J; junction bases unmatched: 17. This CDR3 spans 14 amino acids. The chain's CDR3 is CASNPSLAQGPNTF. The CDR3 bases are TGTGCCAGTAACCCGAGTCTGGCACAGGGGCCGAACACCTTC. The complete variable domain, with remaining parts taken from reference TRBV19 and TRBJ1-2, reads DGGITQSPKYLFRKEGQNVTLSCEQNLNHDAMYWYRQDPGQGLRLIYYSQIVNDFQKGDIAEGYSVSREKKESFPLTVTSAQKNPTAFYLCASNPSLAQGPNTFGSGTRLTVV.

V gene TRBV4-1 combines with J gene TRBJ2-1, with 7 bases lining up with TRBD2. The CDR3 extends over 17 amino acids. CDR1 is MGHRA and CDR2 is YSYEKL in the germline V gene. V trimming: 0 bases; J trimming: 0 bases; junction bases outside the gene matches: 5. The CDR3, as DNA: TGCGCCAGCAGCCAAGAGATCGGGAGGAGCTCCTACAATGAGCAGTTCTTC. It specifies CASSQEIGRSSYNEQFF.

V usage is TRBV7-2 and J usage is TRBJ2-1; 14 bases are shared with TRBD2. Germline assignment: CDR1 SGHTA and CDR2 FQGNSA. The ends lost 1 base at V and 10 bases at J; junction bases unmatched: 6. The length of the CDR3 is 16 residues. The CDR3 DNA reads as TGTGCCAGCAGCTTAGGACTAGCGGGGGGGCAAGGAGAGCAGTTCTTC. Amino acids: CASSLGLAGGQGEQFF.

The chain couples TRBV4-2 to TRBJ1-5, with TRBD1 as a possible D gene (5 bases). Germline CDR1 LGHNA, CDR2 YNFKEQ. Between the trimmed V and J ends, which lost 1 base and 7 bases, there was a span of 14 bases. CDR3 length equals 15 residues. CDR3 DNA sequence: TGTGCCAGCAGCCAAGCCTGGGGGGACGAACAGCCCCAGCATTTT. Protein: CASSQAWGDEQPQHF.

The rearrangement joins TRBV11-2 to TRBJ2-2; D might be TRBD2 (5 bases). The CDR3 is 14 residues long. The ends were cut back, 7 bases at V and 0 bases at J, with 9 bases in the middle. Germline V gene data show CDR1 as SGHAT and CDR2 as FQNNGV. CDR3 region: CASNRGTNTGELFF. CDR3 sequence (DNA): TGTGCCAGCAATCGAGGGACGAACACCGGGGAGCTGTTTTTT.

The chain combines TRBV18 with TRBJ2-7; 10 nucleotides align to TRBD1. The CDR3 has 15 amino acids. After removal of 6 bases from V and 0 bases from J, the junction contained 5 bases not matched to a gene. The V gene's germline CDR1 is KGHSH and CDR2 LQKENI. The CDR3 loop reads CASSAGQGSSYEQYF. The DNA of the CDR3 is TGTGCCAGCTCGGCGGGACAGGGGAGCTCCTACGAGCAGTACTTC.

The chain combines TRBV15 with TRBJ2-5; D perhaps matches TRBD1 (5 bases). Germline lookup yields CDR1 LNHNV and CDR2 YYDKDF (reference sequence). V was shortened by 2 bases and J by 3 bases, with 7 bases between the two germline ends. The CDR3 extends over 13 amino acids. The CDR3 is CATSRSTEETQYF. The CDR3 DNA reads TGTGCCACCAGCAGATCGACAGAAGAGACCCAGTACTTC.

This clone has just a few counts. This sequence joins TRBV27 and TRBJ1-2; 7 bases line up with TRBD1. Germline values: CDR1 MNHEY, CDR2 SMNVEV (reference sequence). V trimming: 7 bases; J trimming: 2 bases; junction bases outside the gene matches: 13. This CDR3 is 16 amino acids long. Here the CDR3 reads CASKVGAGQVNYGYTF. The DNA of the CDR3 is TGTGCCAGCAAGGTAGGGGCCGGACAGGTGAACTATGGCTACACCTTC.

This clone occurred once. The chain's CDR3 is CASTNHEGLPNGSSTDTQYF. The CDR3 coding sequence is TGTGCCAGCACCAACCACGAAGGCCTTCCTAATGGATCTAGCACAGATACGCAGTATTTT. V usage is TRBV13 and J usage is TRBJ2-3; D is unclear. Trimming stripped 7 bases from V and 0 bases from J, with 29 bases between. The CDR3 runs to 20 residues. Germline-derived CDR1 and CDR2 are PRHDT and FYEKMQ (reference sequence).

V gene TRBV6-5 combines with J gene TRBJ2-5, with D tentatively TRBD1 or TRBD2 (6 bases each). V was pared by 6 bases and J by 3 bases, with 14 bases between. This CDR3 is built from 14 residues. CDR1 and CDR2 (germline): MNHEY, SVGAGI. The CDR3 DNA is TGTGCCAGCAGGGAGGGGGGAAGAGAAGAGACCCAGTACTTC. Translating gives CASREGGREETQYF.

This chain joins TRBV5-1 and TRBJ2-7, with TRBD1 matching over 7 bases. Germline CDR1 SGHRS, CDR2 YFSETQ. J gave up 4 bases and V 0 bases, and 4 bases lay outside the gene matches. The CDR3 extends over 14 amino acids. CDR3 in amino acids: CASSLEGGRYEQYF. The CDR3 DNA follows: TGCGCCAGCAGCTTGGAAGGGGGCAGGTACGAGCAGTACTTC.